A selection of T cell receptor beta chains follows, all from one sample in a study of cytomegalovirus exposure and HLA in healthy donors. Produced via immunoSEQ multiplex PCR; TCRdb's table is partial and in-frame only. The sample has some 150,000 clones; roughly 80% are singletons. Sequencing used PBMCs. These receptor sequences come from a man aged 40-49 years in good health and CMV-seropositive. CDR3s include the opening cysteine and the closing phenylalanine or tryptophan. D genes are given only for firm matches. For some rows the clone size is stated as once, few or many, or as a class when expanded; others skip it.

D gene,clone size,J gene,V gene,CDR3 DNA,CDR3 protein
-,-,TRBJ2-1,TRBV6-1,TGTGCCAGCAGTGAATGGGGCAGGACCTCCCCCTACAATGAGCAGTTCTTC,CASSEWGRTSPYNEQFF
-,-,TRBJ2-7,TRBV6-1,TGTGCCAGCAGTCCTCGGACACCCTCCTACGAGCAGTACTTC,CASSPRTPSYEQYF
TRBD1,-,TRBJ1-2,TRBV30,TGTGCCACGGGACAGGGTCTGGGCTATGGCTACACCTTC,CATGQGLGYGYTF
-,-,TRBJ2-5,TRBV6-5,TGTGCCAGCAGTTACGTCGGAGATTACCAAGAGACCCAGTACTTC,CASSYVGDYQETQYF
-,-,TRBJ2-7,TRBV7-9,TGTGCCAGCAGGGATTGGGGCAGGGCATCCGAGCAGTACTTC,CASRDWGRASEQYF
TRBD2,-,TRBJ2-7,TRBV4-3,TGCGCCAGCAGCCAAGGGGGTCTAGCGGGAGTCTACGAGCAGTACTTC,CASSQGGLAGVYEQYF
TRBD2,-,TRBJ2-1,TRBV6-5,TGTGCCAGCAGTTACGTGGGGGAGGGCCCTGGCAATGAGCAGTTCTTC,CASSYVGEGPGNEQFF
TRBD1,-,TRBJ2-4,TRBV7-9,TGTGCCAGCAGCCCGACAGGGGTGTCCAAAAACATTCAGTACTTC,CASSPTGVSKNIQYF
-,-,TRBJ1-5,TRBV6-6,TGTGCCAGCAACACAGGGTTCGTTCAGCCCCAGCATTTT,CASNTGFVQPQHF
-,-,TRBJ2-6,TRBV9,TGTGCCAGCAGCGGCACAGGGAACTCTGGGGCCAACGTCCTGACTTTC,CASSGTGNSGANVLTF
-,-,TRBJ1-2,TRBV29-1,TGCAGCGCCGGCGAGGGCGCCGATGGTGGCTACACCTTC,CSAGEGADGGYTF
-,-,TRBJ2-7,TRBV7-9,TGTGCCAGCAGCTTCCATTACGAGCAGTACTTC,CASSFHYEQYF
-,-,TRBJ2-2,TRBV18,TGTGCCAGCTCACCAGGGAGTCCGAACACCGGGGAGCTGTTTTTT,CASSPGSPNTGELFF
TRBD1,-,TRBJ2-1,TRBV10-3,TGTGCCATCAGTGGACAGGGCTATGAGCAGTTCTTC,CAISGQGYEQFF
TRBD1,-,TRBJ1-3,TRBV7-2,TGTGCCAGCAGTCCCAGACAGGGAGTCCGAAACACCATATATTTT,CASSPRQGVRNTIYF
-,-,TRBJ1-4,TRBV19,TGTGCCAGTTGTGGCCCAAATGAAAAACTGTTTTTT,CASCGPNEKLFF
-,-,TRBJ2-2,TRBV14,TGTGCCAGCAGCCAGTGGCAGGGAAGCGGGGAGCTGTTTTTT,CASSQWQGSGELFF
-,once,TRBJ1-5,TRBV6-1,TGTGCCAGCAGTGGAAGGGCAGACAGCAGCAATCAGCCCCAGCATTTT,CASSGRADSSNQPQHF
TRBD2,few,TRBJ2-1,TRBV18,TGTGCCAGCTCACCAAGGACTAGCGGAGAGTACAATGAGCAGTTCTTC,CASSPRTSGEYNEQFF
TRBD2,-,TRBJ2-7,TRBV18,TGTGCCAGCTCACCGGCCGCTAGCGGGGACTACGAGCAGTACTTC,CASSPAASGDYEQYF